This TCR beta chain comes out of a study of blood T cell repertoires in COVID-19. Study background: Acute and convalescent COVID-19 samples came from the United States, Italy and Spain. PBMCs, B-cell-depleted T cells, or T cells were the source of the cDNA or gDNA that made up the material.

The CDR3 loop spans 14 amino acids. The germline V gene has CDR1 SEHNR and CDR2 FQNEAQ (reference sequence). V was pared by 4 bases and J by 4 bases, with 11 bases between. The protocol was immunoSEQ multiplex PCR, while the TCRdb copy is restricted to in-frame clones and leaves out a portion. Here the sample spans 110,000 or so clones, about 88% being singletons. The specimen was peripheral blood. This rearrangement joins TRBV7-9 to TRBJ1-3; D is unclear. The TCR originated in an older woman who had recovered from COVID-19. The CDR3 sequence: CASSSLMAGNTIYF. The CDR3 DNA is TGTGCCAGCAGCTCTCTTATGGCCGGAAACACCATATATTTT.